Reported below is one T cell receptor beta chain. Its target is not known. These data come from a study of T cell repertoires in cytomegalovirus infection. Study-wide context: As its CMV epitopes, the study selected recently identified HLA-C-restricted and well-studied HLA-B-restricted targets. Carrying CMV and the relevant HLA type showed in public TCR beta signatures.

Study-level points and caveats: Summed frequency of shared TCR beta families picked out CMV carriers who also had the relevant HLA. HLA-C-restricted CMV-specific TCR beta clonotypes were dominant in the ex vivo response.

CDR3 size: 14 residues. The V gene's germline CDR1 is GTSNPN and CDR2 SVGIG (reference sequence). The V gene lost 3 bases and the J gene lost 4 bases, with 15 bases spanning the gap. TCRdb fed the reads into MiXCR, producing one record per CDR3 protein. The repertoire includes 62,000 or so distinct CDR3 sequences, 20% of them detected once, and 65% to 75% sits in the top ten. The sequence derives from a human donor in good health (CMV status not recorded). Some clones in this sample may be carry-over from other donors' samples. This sequence joins TRBV30 and TRBJ1-1, with D maybe TRBD1 (6 bases). The starting material was CD8+ T cells from cultured PBMCs, obtained from culture after CMV antigen stimulation. This chain's CDR3 is CAWRENRESTEAFF. The CDR3 DNA is TGTGCCTGGAGGGAAAACAGGGAGAGCACTGAAGCTTTCTTT.